A selection of T cell receptor beta chains follows, all from one sample in a study of blood T cell repertoires in COVID-19. Data came from immunoSEQ multiplex PCR; TCRdb stores just in-frame clones and leaves some out. The data hold a few hundred thousand clones, with roughly nine tenths observed a single time. What was sequenced was PBMCs or T cells enriched from blood (not recorded which). These TCRs come from a human donor in a cohort exposed to, infected with or recovered from COVID-19 (not recorded which). The donor label of this sample is uncertain. CDR3s include the opening cysteine and the closing phenylalanine or tryptophan.

>TRBV7-6|TRBJ2-1
CASSLGGTGYNEQFF
>TRBV7-2|TRBJ2-1
CASSLIGGGYNEQFF
>TRBV7-9|TRBJ2-3
CASRELAGGRTDTQYF
>TRBV30|TRBJ1-1
CAWSLRMAEAFF
>TRBV19|TRBJ2-2
CASSPRYGELFF
>TRBV7-2|TRBJ2-2
CASADGLSSNTGELFF
>TRBV18|TRBJ1-3
CASSPFDRGSGNTIYF
>TRBV19|TRBJ2-1
CASSIKLAGALEQFF
>TRBV4-1|TRBJ2-1
CASSSTRDRAYNEQFF
>TRBV24-1|TRBJ1-5
CATSDFDRLIEPQHF
>TRBV3-1/TRBV3-2|TRBJ2-5
CASSQLSGGRGTQYF
>TRBV21-1|TRBJ1-6
CASSPKVKGYNSPLHF
>TRBV2|TRBJ1-2
CASNGGGAYYGYTF
>TRBV10-3|TRBJ2-7
CAIRDSGLLYEQYF